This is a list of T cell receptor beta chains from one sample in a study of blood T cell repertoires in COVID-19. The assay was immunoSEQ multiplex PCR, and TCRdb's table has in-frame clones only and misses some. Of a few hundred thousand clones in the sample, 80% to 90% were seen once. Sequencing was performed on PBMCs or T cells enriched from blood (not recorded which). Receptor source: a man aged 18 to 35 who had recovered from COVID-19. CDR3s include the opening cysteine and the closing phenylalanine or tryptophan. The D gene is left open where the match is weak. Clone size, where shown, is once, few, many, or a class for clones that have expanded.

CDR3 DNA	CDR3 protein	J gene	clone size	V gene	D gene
TGTGCCAGTAGTACGACAGGGGGCGTCTATGGCTACACCTTC	CASSTTGGVYGYTF	TRBJ1-2	.	TRBV19	TRBD1
TGTGCCAGCAGCCAAGCCGCCAGGTATTCACCCCTCCACTTT	CASSQAARYSPLHF	TRBJ1-6	.	TRBV3-1/TRBV3-2	.
TGTGCCAGCAGCTTAAATCTAGTGACAGGGGTTAACTATGGCTACACCTTC	CASSLNLVTGVNYGYTF	TRBJ1-2	few	TRBV7-8	TRBD1
TGTGCCAGCAGCTCAGGACAGGAAGCGAACACCGGGGAGCTGTTTTTT	CASSSGQEANTGELFF	TRBJ2-2	.	TRBV7-3	TRBD1
TGTGCCAGCAGCCGAATGGGACAGGGGAAGACTGAAGCTTTCTTT	CASSRMGQGKTEAFF	TRBJ1-1	.	TRBV7-6	TRBD1
TGTGCCAGCAGTGAAGGAGGACAGAGCAATGAGCAGTTCTTC	CASSEGGQSNEQFF	TRBJ2-1	.	TRBV25-1	.
TGTGCCAGCAGGATTTCCCAGGCCTACGAGCAGTACTTC	CASRISQAYEQYF	TRBJ2-7	.	TRBV11-2	.
TGTGCCAGCAGCAAAGCTCCGGACAGCGTTGTCAAGGACACTGAAGCTTTCTTT	CASSKAPDSVVKDTEAFF	TRBJ1-1	.	TRBV21-1	.
TGTGCCAGCAGTTCCCTGAGGGATCTCAGCTCCTACGAGCAGTACTTC	CASSSLRDLSSYEQYF	TRBJ2-7	.	TRBV6-6	.
TGTGCCAGCAGCGTAGGGACAGGGGAAAACATTCAGTACTTC	CASSVGTGENIQYF	TRBJ2-4	.	TRBV5-4	TRBD1
TGCGCCAGCAGCCAAGAGGGGGCGGGCACCGGGGAGCTGTTTTTT	CASSQEGAGTGELFF	TRBJ2-2	.	TRBV4-3	.
TGCAGTGCTAGTGATATTGGGACAATCCTATATACGCAGTATTTT	CSASDIGTILYTQYF	TRBJ2-3	.	TRBV20-1	.
TGTGCCAGCAGCCCTCGGACAGGGGCGAATGAAAAACTGTTTTTT	CASSPRTGANEKLFF	TRBJ1-4	.	TRBV7-8	TRBD1
TGTGCCAGCAGCTTAGGACAGGGGGCCTACGAGCAGTACTTC	CASSLGQGAYEQYF	TRBJ2-7	.	TRBV7-9	TRBD1
TGTGCCAGCAGTTCCGGACAGGCTAGCAATCAGCCCCAGCATTTT	CASSSGQASNQPQHF	TRBJ1-5	.	TRBV6-5	TRBD1
TGTGCCAGCAGCCATCTCCAGGTGCGGGGGCCCTCATTTTCGGTCGAGCAGTACTTC	CASSHLQVRGPSFSVEQYF	TRBJ2-7	.	TRBV4-2	.
TGTGCCAGCGGGCAGGTCAGCTACGAGCAGTACTTC	CASGQVSYEQYF	TRBJ2-7	.	TRBV6-5	.
TGTGCCAGCAGCTTACAAGGAGGGCTGACTTTCTTT	CASSLQGGLTFF	TRBJ1-1	.	TRBV11-2	.
TGTGCCAGCTCACCAAATGGACTGGGAGTCAATGAGCAGTTCTTC	CASSPNGLGVNEQFF	TRBJ2-1	.	TRBV18	.
TGTGCCACCAGTGATCCCGAGACAGGGGGCACTGAAGCTTTCTTT	CATSDPETGGTEAFF	TRBJ1-1	.	TRBV24-1	TRBD1
TGTGCCAGCAGCTTGGGGATCTTAGCGGGGAACTACAATGAGCAGTTCTTC	CASSLGILAGNYNEQFF	TRBJ2-1	once	TRBV5-6	TRBD2
TGTGCCAGCAGTTTATATTTTACAGGGGACGAAGCTTTCTTT	CASSLYFTGDEAFF	TRBJ1-1	.	TRBV27	TRBD1
TGTGCCTGGGGCCCCGGCCAGGGACTCAATGAAAAACTGTTTTTT	CAWGPGQGLNEKLFF	TRBJ1-4	.	TRBV30	.
TGCGCCAGCAGCCAACCCGGACAGGGGGTTGGCTACACCTTC	CASSQPGQGVGYTF	TRBJ1-2	.	TRBV4-1	TRBD1
TGTGCCAGCAGCTTAGACAGGGGTTTGGCGGATACGCAGTATTTT	CASSLDRGLADTQYF	TRBJ2-3	.	TRBV9	TRBD1
TGTGCCAGCAGTTCCGGGACAGGGTTTCAGCCCCAGCATTTT	CASSSGTGFQPQHF	TRBJ1-5	.	TRBV28	TRBD1
TGTGCCAGCAGCGAGAATAATAGCAATCAGCCCCAGCATTTT	CASSENNSNQPQHF	TRBJ1-5	once	TRBV7-8	.
TGTGCCAGCAGCGACAGCGTCGCCAATCAGCCCCAGCATTTT	CASSDSVANQPQHF	TRBJ1-5	.	TRBV6-5	.
TGTGCCACCCTATTAGCGGGGACAGGGGGGACCTACGAGCAGTACTTC	CATLLAGTGGTYEQYF	TRBJ2-7	once	TRBV28	TRBD1
TGTGCCAGTAGTGCCGACAGCCTCTTGACCTATGGCTACACCTTC	CASSADSLLTYGYTF	TRBJ1-2	.	TRBV19	.